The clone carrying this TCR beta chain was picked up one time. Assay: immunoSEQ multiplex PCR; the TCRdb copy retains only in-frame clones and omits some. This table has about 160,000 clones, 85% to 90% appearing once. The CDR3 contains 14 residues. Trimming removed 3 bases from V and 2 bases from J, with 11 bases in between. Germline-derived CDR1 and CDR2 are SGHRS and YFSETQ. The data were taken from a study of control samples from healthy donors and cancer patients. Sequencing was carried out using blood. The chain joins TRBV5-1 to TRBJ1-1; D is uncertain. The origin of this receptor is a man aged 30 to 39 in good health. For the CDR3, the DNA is TGCGCCAGCAGCTCCCCCCCCACAAACACTGAAGCTTTCTTT. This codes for CASSSPPTNTEAFF.